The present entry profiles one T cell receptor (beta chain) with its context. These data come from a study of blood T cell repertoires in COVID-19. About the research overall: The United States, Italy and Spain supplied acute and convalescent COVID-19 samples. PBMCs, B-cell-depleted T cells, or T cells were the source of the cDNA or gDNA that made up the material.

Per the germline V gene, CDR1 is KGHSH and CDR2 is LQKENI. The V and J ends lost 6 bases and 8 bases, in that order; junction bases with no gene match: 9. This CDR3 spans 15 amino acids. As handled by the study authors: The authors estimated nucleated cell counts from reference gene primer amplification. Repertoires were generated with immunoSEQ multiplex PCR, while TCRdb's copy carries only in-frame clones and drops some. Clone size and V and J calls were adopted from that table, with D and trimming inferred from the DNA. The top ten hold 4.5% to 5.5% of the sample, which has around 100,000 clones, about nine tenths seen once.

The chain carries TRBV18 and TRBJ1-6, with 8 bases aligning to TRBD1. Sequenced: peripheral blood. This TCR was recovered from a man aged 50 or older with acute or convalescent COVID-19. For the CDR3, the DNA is TGTGCCAGCTCTCTACAGACAGGGGAGGATTCACCCCTCCACTTT. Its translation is CASSLQTGEDSPLHF.